This section outlines one T cell receptor (beta chain) sequence together with its context. This specimen includes other DNA sequences encoding the same CDR3. This entry belongs to a study of T cell clones after liver transplantation. Assay used: immunoSEQ multiplex PCR; TCRdb lists only in-frame clones, some missing. Of some 70,000 clones detected, roughly nine tenths appear once; the ten largest clones hold 2.7%. V was clipped by 3 bases and J by 2 bases, with 5 bases between them. The CDR3 runs 12 residues. Germline V lookup: CDR1 KGHSH, CDR2 LQKENI. The source was CD4+ T cells from blood, collected before liver transplant. The J gene is TRBJ2-7, the V gene TRBV18, with D unclear. This TCR derives from a human donor who received a liver transplant. CDR3 DNA: TGTGCCAGCTCACCTGGGGCCTACGAGCAGTACTTC. The encoded protein is CASSPGAYEQYF.